The 15 T cell receptor beta chains below were found in one sample sequenced in a study of PD-L1 blockade in urothelial cancer. Generated by immunoSEQ multiplex PCR, the TCRdb table keeps only in-frame clones and is missing some. The sample has some 40,000 clones, about 88% seen once; the top ten hold roughly 25%. Time point here: pretreatment peripheral blood. The specimen was PBMCs, collected around atezolizumab (anti-PD-L1) treatment. The receptors come from a donor at least 40 years old with urothelial cancer.

The chain joins TRBV7-2 to TRBJ2-1; 7 positions agree with TRBD2. The CDR3 is 13 residues long. The V gene's germline CDR1 is SGHTA and CDR2 FQGNSA. J was trimmed by 9 bases and V by 5 bases; bases with no gene match: 7. The CDR3 region has the DNA TGTGCCAGCAGCACGCCGCCGGGAGGTGAGCAGTTCTTC. Protein product: CASSTPPGGEQFF.

The chain links TRBV19 to TRBJ1-2, with a possible D match to TRBD1 (5 bases). CDR3 length: 14 residues. From germline, CDR1 is LNHDA and CDR2 SQIVND (reference sequence). V dropped 6 bases and J dropped 6 bases, with 17 bases sitting between them. The CDR3 sequence is CASSPAGVSHGYTF. CDR3 DNA: TGTGCCAGTAGCCCTGCGGGGGTTTCGCATGGCTACACCTTC. Using reference TRBV19 and TRBJ1-2 for the parts outside the CDR3, the full variable domain is DGGITQSPKYLFRKEGQNVTLSCEQNLNHDAMYWYRQDPGQGLRLIYYSQIVNDFQKGDIAEGYSVSREKKESFPLTVTSAQKNPTAFYLCASSPAGVSHGYTFGSGTRLTVV.

In DNA, the CDR3 is TGCGCCAGCAGCTTGGATGGGACAGGGTTTAGCACTGAAGCTTTCTTT. Its translation is CASSLDGTGFSTEAFF. The chain recombines TRBV5-1 with TRBJ1-1; 9 bases are shared with TRBD1. Trimming at V came to 0 bases and at J to 4 bases, leaving 7 bases not matched to a gene. CDR1 and CDR2 from the germline V gene are SGHRS and YFSETQ. CDR3 size: 16 residues.

V usage is TRBV10-3 and J usage is TRBJ1-3, with a weak D call TRBD1 (5 bases). The CDR3 sequence is 15 residues long. Germline CDR1 ENHRY, CDR2 SYGVKD. V was pared by 0 bases and J by 5 bases, with 11 bases between. The CDR3 region has the DNA TGTGCCATCAGTGAGTCGGGGGGGATCCGAAACACCATATATTTT. It encodes CAISESGGIRNTIYF.

V gene TRBV15 combines with J gene TRBJ1-4; D uncertain. The CDR3 is made up of 14 amino acids. Trimming shortened V by 0 bases and J by 7 bases, and 9 bases separated the two germline ends. CDR1 and CDR2 (germline): LNHNV, YYDKDF (reference sequence). CDR3 sequence: CATSRDRGSEKLFF. The DNA for the CDR3 is TGTGCCACCAGCAGAGATCGTGGGAGTGAAAAACTGTTTTTT. Using reference TRBV15 and TRBJ1-4 for the parts outside the CDR3, the full variable domain is DAMVIQNPRYQVTQFGKPVTLSCSQTLNHNVMYWYQQKSSQAPKLLFHYYDKDFNNEADTPDNFQSRRPNTSFCFLDIRSPGLGDTAMYLCATSRDRGSEKLFFGSGTQLSVL.

This clone was recorded a few times. The chain is built from TRBV5-1 and TRBJ2-7, with D possibly being TRBD1 (6 bases). Trimming left V 4 bases short and J 0 bases short, with 11 bases between. Germline V gene data show CDR1 as SGHRS and CDR2 as YFSETQ. This CDR3 has 14 residues. The CDR3 sequence is CASSTRQDSYEQYF. In DNA form, the CDR3 reads TGCGCCAGCAGCACAAGACAGGACTCCTACGAGCAGTACTTC.

The CDR3 DNA is TGTGCCAGCAGTTTATTGGGACAGCCTAATGAAAAACTGTTTTTT. Residues: CASSLLGQPNEKLFF. The chain employs TRBV28 and TRBJ1-4, with 7 bases aligning to TRBD1. The CDR3 is 15 residues long. Germline V gene data show CDR1 as MDHEN and CDR2 as SYDVKM. V shed 1 base and J 3 bases; nucleotides not matched to a gene: 2.

The gene calls are TRBV10-2 and TRBJ1-5; maybe TRBD1 (5 bases). The germline V and J ends were trimmed by 2 bases and 2 bases, with 10 bases remaining between them. The CDR3 totals 15 residues. Germline CDR1 and CDR2: WSHSY and SAAADI. The CDR3 loop reads CASSERGQGNQPQHF. The CDR3 nucleotides are TGCGCCAGCAGTGAGAGGGGCCAGGGCAATCAGCCCCAGCATTTT.

This chain uses TRBV4-2 with TRBJ2-3; 8 nucleotides line up with TRBD1. The CDR3 consists of 15 residues. In germline, CDR1 is LGHNA, CDR2 YNFKEQ. Trimming took 4 bases from V and 1 from J; bases not matched to a gene: 4. CDR3 protein: CASSPTGVGTDTQYF. The CDR3 region has the DNA TGTGCCAGCAGCCCGACAGGGGTGGGCACAGATACGCAGTATTTT.

The chain is built from TRBV30 and TRBJ1-2; D is unclear. CDR3 length: 14 residues. Germline-derived CDR1 and CDR2 are GTSNPN and SVGIG (reference sequence). Between the trimmed V and J ends, which lost 4 bases and 0 bases, there was a span of 12 bases. The DNA for the CDR3 is TGTGCCTGGAATGTCGGGTTTTCTAACTATGGCTACACCTTC. Protein sequence: CAWNVGFSNYGYTF.

The chain recombines TRBV5-6 with TRBJ2-3, with D tentatively TRBD2 (6 bases). CDR1 is SGHDT and CDR2 is YYEEEE in the germline V gene. The V and J ends lost 0 bases and 1 base respectively, with 12 bases between them. CDR3 size: 16 residues. CDR3 DNA sequence: TGTGCCAGCAGCTTGGCCTGGGGCGGGGGCACAGATACGCAGTATTTT. It codes for CASSLAWGGGTDTQYF.

The J gene is TRBJ2-5, the V gene TRBV15, with TRBD1 identical over 9 bases. Germline V CDR1 and CDR2: LNHNV, YYDKDF (reference sequence). The CDR3 runs to 16 residues. Trimming removed 6 bases from V and 4 bases from J; junction bases left unmatched: 12. CDR3 amino acids: CATSQTGTGRRETQYF. CDR3 in DNA: TGTGCCACCAGTCAGACCGGGACAGGGAGGAGAGAGACCCAGTACTTC.

The gene calls are TRBV2 and TRBJ1-1; D is perhaps TRBD1 (5 bases). The CDR3 spans 13 residues. V lost 4 bases, J lost 0 bases, and 6 bases lay in between. Germline V CDR1 and CDR2: SNHLY, FYNNEI. In nucleotides, the CDR3 is TGTGCCAGCAGTGTACAGGTGAACACTGAAGCTTTCTTT. It specifies CASSVQVNTEAFF.

As DNA, the CDR3 is TGTGCCAGCAGCCATGGGGACACCTACGAGCAGTACTTC. Translating gives CASSHGDTYEQYF. This sequence joins TRBV27 and TRBJ2-7; D might be TRBD1 (6 bases). The germline V gene encodes CDR1 MNHEY and CDR2 SMNVEV (reference sequence). The CDR3 totals 13 residues. Trimming took 6 bases from V and 2 from J, leaving 11 bases between them.

Concerning this clone itself: Other DNA sequences within the sample encode an identical CDR3. J is TRBJ2-5 and V is TRBV9, with 7 bases aligning to TRBD1. The germline CDR1 and CDR2 sequences are SGDLS and YYNGEE. The CDR3 contains 13 residues. Losses at the gene ends were 4 bases for V and 2 bases for J; bases not matched to a gene: 2. The CDR3 sequence is CASSTGQQETQYF. Written as DNA, the CDR3 is TGTGCCAGCAGCACGGGACAGCAAGAGACCCAGTACTTC.